The TCR beta chain under discussion was sequenced for a study of blood T cells in healthy people across ages. This clonotype was observed a handful of times. The CDR3 has 12 amino acids. The germline V gene has CDR1 SGHTA and CDR2 FQGNSA. The V end was cut by 3 bases, the J end by 4 bases, with 7 bases between. A J-beta primer mix and a sample-barcoded 5' primer were used in a second PCR of about 6 to 12 cycles. One entry per CDR3 protein, called by TCRdb with MiXCR from the 5' RACE reads. Among around 700,000 distinct CDR3 sequences listed, 20% to 30% were seen once. These same data were also listed under a study on T cells of mothers and their children. That publication notes: Mother-child pairs who were related displayed a slightly higher overlap than unrelated pairs, a difference that was non-significant.

The sequence was collected from a boy aged 5-17 years in good health. The V call is TRBV7-2, the J call TRBJ2-7; D is uncertain. Source material: blood. The CDR3 here is CASSFYTYEQYF. CDR3 bases: TGTGCCAGCAGCTTTTACACTTACGAGCAGTACTTC.